The 27 T cell receptor beta chains in this list originate from one sample, sequenced in a study of shared clonotypes between healthy human individuals. Produced via immunoSEQ multiplex PCR; TCRdb's table is partial and in-frame only. Counted here are approximately 2.5 million clones, approximately 94% occurring once; the ten biggest clones make up around 0.4%. Material: naive CD4+ T cells from PBMCs. Stated subset: CD45RA+ positively selected. All receptors derive from a man aged 18 to 35 in good health. Some clones in this sample may be carry-over from other donors' samples.

The V and J genes are TRBV7-9 and TRBJ1-1, with TRBD1 identical over 9 bases. Germline CDR1 SEHNR, CDR2 FQNEAQ (reference sequence). V was clipped by 4 bases and J by 5 bases; unmatched bases: 8. The CDR3 has 15 residues. The CDR3 is CASSSYRGPGTEAFF. The CDR3 nucleotides are TGTGCCAGCAGCTCCTACAGGGGGCCGGGGACTGAAGCTTTCTTT.

The genes are TRBV14 and TRBJ2-7; 9 positions agree with TRBD2. CDR3 length: 15 residues. V gave up 3 bases and J gave up 4 bases; unmatched junction bases: 7. Germline values: CDR1 SGHDN, CDR2 FVKESK. The CDR3 DNA reads TGTGCCAGCAGCCATCGCCGAGCGGGGGGTTACGAGCAGTACTTC. It specifies CASSHRRAGGYEQYF.

The CDR3 reads CASSPPGVLTLLASSSYEQYF. In nucleotides, the CDR3 is TGTGCCAGCAGCCCCCCAGGAGTCCTTACACTACTAGCTTCTAGCTCCTACGAGCAGTACTTC. The J gene is TRBJ2-7, the V gene TRBV28, with D perhaps TRBD2 (6 bases). The CDR3 is made up of 21 amino acids. Trimming took off 6 bases at V and 0 bases at J, with 33 bases between the two ends. Germline V gives CDR1 MDHEN, CDR2 SYDVKM.

The J gene is TRBJ2-7, the V gene TRBV5-5; no reliable D call. In germline, CDR1 is SGHKS, CDR2 YYEKEE (reference sequence). The CDR3 has 14 residues. V was cut by 0 bases and J by 3 bases, with 10 bases left in between. The CDR3 DNA reads TGTGCCAGCAGCTTGGGGGCCTCCTACTACGAGCAGTACTTC. It codes for CASSLGASYYEQYF.

The chain employs TRBV4-3 and TRBJ2-3, with a tentative D call TRBD2 (5 bases). CDR1 and CDR2 from the germline V gene are LGHNA and YSLEER. The CDR3 has 15 residues. V was shortened by 2 bases and J by 5 bases, with 14 bases between the two germline ends. This CDR3 is CASSQRVGNGDTQYF. CDR3 coding DNA: TGCGCCAGCAGCCAACGGGTCGGGAATGGAGATACGCAGTATTTT.

The chain carries TRBV5-1 and TRBJ1-1; D gene unclear. The CDR3 totals 15 residues. Trimming cost V 3 bases and J 1 base, with 13 bases left between them. Looked up from germline, CDR1 is SGHRS and CDR2 is YFSETQ. CDR3 in DNA: TGCGCCAGCAGCTGGGGATGGGAAGGGAACACTGAAGCTTTCTTT. Protein sequence: CASSWGWEGNTEAFF. The entire variable domain, with the rest obtained from reference TRBV5-1 and TRBJ1-1, is as follows: KAGVTQTPRYLIKTRGQQVTLSCSPISGHRSVSWYQQTPGQGLQFLFEYFSETQRNKGNFPGRFSGRQFSNSRSEMNVSTLELGDSALYLCASSWGWEGNTEAFFGQGTRLTVV.

Comments on this clone: Distinct nucleotide sequences in the sample also encode this CDR3. The chain carries TRBV9 and TRBJ2-1, with D perhaps TRBD2 (6 bases). Germline CDR1 SGDLS, CDR2 YYNGEE. This CDR3 is built from 15 residues. V was cut by 0 bases and J by 3 bases, with 10 bases left in between. The CDR3 coding sequence is TGTGCCAGCAGCGTAGTCGGGAGTGTCTACAATGAGCAGTTCTTC. Translation: CASSVVGSVYNEQFF.

This chain links TRBV5-1 with TRBJ1-1; TRBD1 matches 7 bases. V shed 2 bases, J shed 0 bases, and the junction held 13 bases outside the gene matches. The CDR3 runs to 18 residues. Germline CDR1 and CDR2: SGHRS and YFSETQ. The CDR3, as DNA: TGCGCCAGCAGCTTAGACATTAACAGGGGAGGAATGAACACTGAAGCTTTCTTT. Protein: CASSLDINRGGMNTEAFF. Together with reference TRBV5-1 and TRBJ1-1, the CDR3 gives the full variable domain: KAGVTQTPRYLIKTRGQQVTLSCSPISGHRSVSWYQQTPGQGLQFLFEYFSETQRNKGNFPGRFSGRQFSNSRSEMNVSTLELGDSALYLCASSLDINRGGMNTEAFFGQGTRLTVV.

V gene TRBV5-4 combines with J gene TRBJ2-3; 11 bases map to TRBD2. The CDR3 is made up of 14 amino acids. The J segment lost 5 bases and the V segment lost 4 bases, leaving 3 bases of the junction unmatched. CDR1 and CDR2 from the germline V gene are SGHNT and YYREEE (reference sequence). The CDR3 region has the DNA TGTGCCAGCAGCCATGGGACTAGCGGAGATACGCAGTATTTT. Translation: CASSHGTSGDTQYF.

In this sample, this clone turned up a few times. The rearrangement uses TRBV9 and TRBJ1-2, with D tentatively TRBD1 (5 bases). Deletions cut 3 bases from V and 3 bases from J, with 12 bases between. This CDR3 comprises 14 residues. The germline CDR1 and CDR2 sequences are SGDLS and YYNGEE. CDR3 sequence (DNA): TGTGCCAGCAGCGAAGCAGGGCGGCACTATGGCTACACCTTC. Its translation: CASSEAGRHYGYTF.

The chain couples TRBV14 to TRBJ2-1; perhaps D is TRBD1 or TRBD2 (5 bases each). The CDR3 loop spans 14 amino acids. V lost 0 bases and J 7 bases, leaving 10 bases between the germline ends. CDR1 is SGHDN, CDR2 FVKESK, per germline. The CDR3 is CASSQDFGANEQFF. Here the CDR3 DNA reads TGTGCCAGCAGCCAAGACTTCGGGGCGAATGAGCAGTTCTTC.

The chain has TRBV19 and TRBJ1-5, with D maybe TRBD1 (6 bases). The V gene lost 7 bases and the J gene lost 4 bases, with 14 bases spanning the gap. This CDR3 has 14 amino acids. The V gene's germline CDR1 is LNHDA and CDR2 SQIVND (reference sequence). The CDR3 sequence is CASNPSDRNQPQHF. In nucleotides, the CDR3 is TGTGCCAGTAACCCCTCGGACAGAAATCAGCCCCAGCATTTT.

This clone was counted a single time. This sequence joins TRBV5-1 and TRBJ1-3; D is possibly TRBD1 (6 bases). V was pared by 2 bases and J by 2 bases, with 8 bases between. The CDR3 totals 14 residues. The V gene's germline CDR1 is SGHRS and CDR2 YFSETQ. CDR3 in amino acids: CASSFKGAGNTIYF. The CDR3 region has the DNA TGCGCCAGCAGCTTTAAGGGGGCTGGAAACACCATATATTTT. The full variable domain, with the rest looked up from reference TRBV5-1 and TRBJ1-3, is KAGVTQTPRYLIKTRGQQVTLSCSPISGHRSVSWYQQTPGQGLQFLFEYFSETQRNKGNFPGRFSGRQFSNSRSEMNVSTLELGDSALYLCASSFKGAGNTIYFGEGSWLTVV.

This chain links TRBV25-1 with TRBJ2-5; D is possibly TRBD1 (7 bases). CDR3 length: 12 amino acids. V was clipped by 6 bases and J by 7 bases, with 12 bases between them. Germline-derived CDR1 and CDR2 are MGHDK and SYGVNS. CDR3 coding DNA: TGTGCCAGCAGGGGGACAGCGGGGACCCAGTACTTC. Encoded protein: CASRGTAGTQYF.

This chain links TRBV25-1 with TRBJ1-1, with a possible D match to TRBD1 (5 bases). CDR1 and CDR2 from the germline V gene are MGHDK and SYGVNS. V was pared by 4 bases and J by 1 base, with 13 bases between. The CDR3 totals 15 residues. CDR3 nucleotides: TGTGCCAGCAGTGGGAGGGGACGGAGGAACACTGAAGCTTTCTTT. Translated, it gives CASSGRGRRNTEAFF.

V is TRBV28 and J is TRBJ1-3; a weak D match, TRBD1 (5 bases). The CDR3 totals 15 residues. Deletions cut 6 bases from V and 7 bases from J, with 19 bases between. In germline, CDR1 is MDHEN, CDR2 SYDVKM. The CDR3 here is CASSPTGRAGNTIYF. CDR3 in DNA: TGTGCCAGCAGCCCCACAGGTCGGGCGGGTAACACCATATATTTT.

The rearrangement links TRBV2 to TRBJ2-3; 9 bases map to TRBD2. The CDR3 runs 15 residues. The V gene's germline CDR1 is SNHLY and CDR2 FYNNEI. Trimming removed 4 bases from V and 4 bases from J; junction bases left unmatched: 6. CDR3 nucleotide sequence: TGTGCCAGCAGTGGCCCTAGCGGGACGCCAGATACGCAGTATTTT. Translated, it gives CASSGPSGTPDTQYF.

The genes are TRBV6-1 and TRBJ1-4, with 7 bases aligning to TRBD1. This CDR3 is 14 amino acids long. Trimming took 7 bases from V and 4 from J; bases not matched to a gene: 6. Per the germline V gene, CDR1 is MNHNS and CDR2 is SASEGT. The chain's CDR3 is CASTLRGVNEKLFF. CDR3 coding DNA: TGTGCCAGCACCCTCAGGGGGGTTAATGAAAAACTGTTTTTT.

The V gene is TRBV10-3, the J gene TRBJ2-7, with D possibly TRBD1 on 6 matching bases. CDR1 and CDR2 from the germline V gene are ENHRY and SYGVKD. This CDR3 contains 14 residues. The ends were cut back, 5 bases at V and 5 bases at J, with 16 bases in the middle. CDR3: CAISFGGTMDEQYF. CDR3 DNA: TGTGCCATCAGTTTTGGGGGCACCATGGACGAGCAGTACTTC.

This sequence joins TRBV5-6 and TRBJ2-1, with D perhaps assigned TRBD1 or TRBD2 (5 bases each). Per the germline V gene, CDR1 is SGHDT and CDR2 is YYEEEE. The V and J ends lost 2 bases and 1 base respectively, with 13 bases between them. CDR3 length: 16 amino acids. CDR3 sequence reads: CASSLGADSSYNEQFF. The CDR3 nucleotides read TGTGCCAGCAGCTTAGGGGCGGACTCATCCTACAATGAGCAGTTCTTC. The full variable domain, with the rest looked up from reference TRBV5-6 and TRBJ2-1, is DAGVTQSPTHLIKTRGQQVTLRCSPKSGHDTVSWYQQALGQGPQFIFQYYEEEERQRGNFPDRFSGHQFPNYSSELNVNALLLGDSALYLCASSLGADSSYNEQFFGPGTRLTVL.

The chain joins TRBV28 to TRBJ1-2; D gene ambiguous. V was clipped by 7 bases and J by 3 bases, with 15 bases between them. This CDR3 has 14 residues. Germline CDR1 and CDR2: MDHEN and SYDVKM. The CDR3 DNA sequence: TGTGCCAGCACCCCAAATCCCGGCGACTATGGCTACACCTTC. Its protein product is CASTPNPGDYGYTF.

CDR3: CASSPGGGLVSGNTIYF. In nucleotides, the CDR3 is TGTGCCAGCAGCCCAGGGGGGGGTTTAGTATCTGGAAACACCATATATTTT. This chain uses TRBV9 with TRBJ1-3; 7 nucleotides agree with TRBD1. The CDR3 contains 17 residues. CDR1 and CDR2 (germline): SGDLS, YYNGEE. Losses at the gene ends were 4 bases for V and 1 base for J; bases not matched to a gene: 11. Variable domain in full (rest from reference TRBV9 and TRBJ1-3): DSGVTQTPKHLITATGQRVTLRCSPRSGDLSVYWYQQSLDQGLQFLIQYYNGEERAKGNILERFSAQQFPDLHSELNLSSLELGDSALYFCASSPGGGLVSGNTIYFGEGSWLTVV.

V usage is TRBV5-6 and J usage is TRBJ1-3; D may be TRBD1 (5 bases). V gave up 1 base and J gave up 1 base, with 9 bases separating them. The V gene's germline CDR1 is SGHDT and CDR2 YYEEEE. This CDR3 spans 15 amino acids. Here the CDR3 DNA reads TGTGCCAGCAGCTTGTACAGGACGTCTGGAAACACCATATATTTT. Amino acids: CASSLYRTSGNTIYF.

DNA for the CDR3: TGTGCCAGCTCACCCGGACTAGTATCCTCCTACGAGCAGTACTTC. Translated: CASSPGLVSSYEQYF. This sequence joins TRBV18 and TRBJ2-7; the match to TRBD2 covers 7 bases. The CDR3 spans 15 residues. With V trimmed by 3 bases and J by 0 bases, 5 bases remained unmatched. Looked up from germline, CDR1 is KGHSH and CDR2 is LQKENI.

The chain recombines TRBV4-1 with TRBJ1-2; D is possibly TRBD1 (6 bases). Trimming cost V 2 bases and J 7 bases, with 11 bases left between them. The CDR3 length is 13 residues. The germline CDR1 and CDR2 sequences are MGHRA and YSYEKL. DNA of the CDR3: TGCGCCAGCAGCCAATCCAGGGGTACTGGCTACACCTTC. Its protein product is CASSQSRGTGYTF.

The chain links TRBV11-2 to TRBJ2-1, with D possibly matching TRBD2 (6 bases). The V gene's germline CDR1 is SGHAT and CDR2 FQNNGV. V was trimmed by 5 bases and J by 12 bases, leaving 26 bases between them. The CDR3 loop spans 16 amino acids. The CDR3 nucleotides are TGTGCCAGCAGCCCCGACCCCGAGCGGACCGCCGGGGGGCAGTTCTTC. This encodes CASSPDPERTAGGQFF.

The CDR3: CASTLTGPGYTF. The CDR3 DNA follows: TGTGCCAGCACCCTGACAGGCCCTGGCTACACCTTC. This chain uses TRBV7-2 with TRBJ1-2, with a weak D call TRBD1 (6 bases). Deletions cut 7 bases from V and 7 bases from J, with 13 bases between. This CDR3 region has 12 residues. From germline, CDR1 is SGHTA and CDR2 FQGNSA.